The clone carrying this TCR beta chain was counted a few times. What it binds is not known. In the PCR, 60 Vbeta and 13 Jbeta primers were used. TCRdb's table, derived via immunoSEQ multiplex PCR, lists solely in-frame clones and lacks some. The sample carries around 200,000 clones, more than 80% recorded once. This record comes from a study of cytomegalovirus exposure and HLA in healthy donors. Study-wide results and caveats: Reports showed the classifier diagnosing cytomegalovirus status with high specificity and sensitivity. Most subjects' HLA-A and HLA-B alleles were reportedly predicted from TCR beta sequences. In vitro assays verified that a few CMV-associated chains recognized CMV antigens specifically.

CDR1 is SGHDT and CDR2 is YYEEEE in the germline V gene. This CDR3 spans 14 amino acids. V was shortened by 4 bases and J by 2 bases, with 10 bases between the two germline ends. This sequence was found in a boy aged 5 to 17 in good health and CMV-seronegative. Sequences were obtained from PBMCs. The chain links TRBV5-6 to TRBJ1-3; D gene uncertain. DNA of the CDR3: TGTGCCAGCAGCCCGGCCGGGGCTGGAAACACCATATATTTT. Amino acids: CASSPAGAGNTIYF.